This TCR beta chain was sequenced for a study of cytomegalovirus exposure and HLA in healthy donors. Study observations and caveats: An apparent linkage of common viral pathogens to several of the most significant clusters emerged in a later analysis. As immune exposure information, only CMV serostatus was available. Fewer N-insertions (relative to the roughly 720-donor mean) were reportedly seen in an Asian-associated ancestry cluster in a later analysis.

Regarding donors, all were healthy bone marrow donors. On this clone itself: Antigen unknown.

Use of 60 Vbeta and 13 Jbeta primers characterized the PCR. Sequencing was performed with immunoSEQ multiplex PCR; in TCRdb, only in-frame clones are kept and a portion is missing. The sample holds some 140,000 clones; approximately 80% are singletons and the top ten take roughly 10%. The CDR3 consists of 13 residues. Looked up from germline, CDR1 is SEHNR and CDR2 is FQNEAQ (reference sequence). The sequenced sample was PBMCs. The chain links TRBV7-9 to TRBJ2-5; weak D call: TRBD1 (6 bases). TRBJ2-7 explains the end of the DNA better; the J call may be wrong. This TCR came from a woman aged 45 to 65 in good health and CMV-seropositive. The CDR3 DNA reads as TGTGCCAGCAGCCCAGGGGCAGACTACGAGCAGTACTTC. Translating gives CASSPGADYEQYF.